This entry concerns a single T cell receptor (beta chain). These data come from a study of OX40 agonist ivuxolimab in advanced cancers. Method: immunoSEQ multiplex PCR; TCRdb's copy keeps in-frame clones and lacks some. Of about 90,000 clones listed, 91% are singletons. Sequencing was performed on CD4+ or CD8+ T cells sorted from blood, taken in a trial of the OX40 agonist ivuxolimab. The source is an adult with an advanced solid tumor such as melanoma, head and neck, liver or kidney cancer.

CDR3 DNA sequence: TGTGCCAGCAGCCAAGGACTAGGAGACTACGAGCAGTACTTC. Amino acids: CASSQGLGDYEQYF. The V and J genes are TRBV4-2 and TRBJ2-7; weak D call: TRBD2 (6 bases). CDR1 LGHNA and CDR2 YNFKEQ come from the germline V gene. V lost 1 base, J lost 3 bases, and 10 bases lay in between. The CDR3 is made up of 14 amino acids.